Reported below is one TCR beta chain. Which antigen it targets is not known. Per-nucleotide qualities are absent, and no much larger clonotype sits a single base away. From its cysteine to its phenylalanine, the CDR3 spans 12 amino acids. Only the CDR3 part of the read is kept: 36 bases, read in frame from the first base. V and J are truncated by 3 bases and 7 bases respectively, leaving an intervening sequence of 10 bases. For CDR1 and CDR2, the germline V gene lists KGHSH and LQKENI. These data originate in a study of blood T cell repertoires in COVID-19 (TCRdb year 2020). Broadly, across the study: Collaborator samples came from the United States, Italy and Spain and covered acute and convalescent phases of COVID-19. The material from the prospective study consisted of cDNA or gDNA derived from T cells, B-cell-depleted T cells, or PBMCs. Subjects who had been exposed to COVID-19, were actively infected with it, or had recovered from it provided the deeply sampled blood TCRbeta repertoires that made up the dataset. The repertoires were released in a freely available public database meant as a resource for research on the immune response to SARS-CoV-2. Samples came from the ongoing ImmuneRACE study (first 160 participants) plus 1,254 subjects from 6 global collaborators. Nearly every sample came with metadata listing a de-identified subject ID, COVID-19 status, age in years and sex. Where available, HLA class I and class II types were taken from metadata supplied by the sample provider and were not determined by assay-based typing.

General findings and caveats noted by the study authors: The amount of clinical and demographic metadata varied by source and participant and was provided uncurated.

Participants in the prospective study were aged roughly 18 to 95 years, lived in under 30 United States geographic areas, and enrolled through a virtual design. Cohort assignment in the prospective study relied on participant-reported clinical history from a screening survey and a study questionnaire. Exposed participants had been in contact, within 2 weeks of entering the study, with a person who had a PCR-confirmed or clinician-diagnosed case of COVID-19. Each participant in the prospective study had whole blood, serum and a nasopharyngeal or oropharyngeal swab collected by mobile phlebotomists. Participants in the prospective study had the option to provide additional blood draws and questionnaires over a roughly two-month period. Blood samples from the prospective study were shipped frozen or at room temperature prior to DNA extraction. The immunoSEQ Assay, a bias-controlled multiplex PCR, was used to amplify TCRbeta CDR3 regions from genomic DNA. Processing in the source paper ran as follows. The number of nucleated cells in each sample was estimated by amplification of reference gene primers within the assay. To quantify the absolute abundance of each unique TCRbeta CDR3 rearrangement, sequence reads were collapsed and filtered. For each sample, productive Simpson clonality was calculated as the square root of Simpson's diversity index across productive rearrangements. TCRdb stores this immuneACCESS table with in-frame sequences only. Part of the clones is absent; in the studies checked, under half of the shortfall reflects unresolved V genes, and no reason is known for the rest. For V, J and clone size, that table is used; D and trimming come from the DNA. In this sample the table shows 350,000 to 450,000 clones, about 89% of which occur a single time. In total, the top ten clones hold more than 0.85% of the sample.

Sequencing was performed on PBMCs or T cells enriched from blood (not recorded which). The sequence derives from a woman between 40 and 50 years old who had been exposed to COVID-19. The receptor chain draws on TRBV18 and TRBJ2-7; TRBD2 is a possible D gene, resting on 5 matching bases. The CDR3 corresponds to CASSPGSGEQYF. The bases are TGTGCCAGCTCACCGGGGTCGGGGGAGCAGTACTTC.